This TCR beta chain was sequenced during a study of T cell responses to AZD1222 COVID-19 vaccine. Study-level points and caveats: Close to half of all spike-specific TCRs reportedly target regions of the variants that are unmutated. Across the whole spike, CD4 TCRs peaked at regions 160-218 and 743-854.

A note on this clone: The antigen is unknown.

Germline values: CDR1 MNHEY, CDR2 SVGEGT. V lost 3 bases to trimming and J lost 0 bases, with 12 bases between them. The CDR3 consists of 15 residues. Clones were sequenced by immunoSEQ multiplex PCR, and TCRdb holds only the in-frame ones, with some missing. Found here are roughly 120,000 clones, 65% to 90% of them singletons; the top ten hold 7.7%. The receptor was isolated from an adult in good health. This specimen consisted of peripheral blood, obtained on day 0 of AZD1222 vaccination. This sequence joins TRBV6-2 or TRBV6-3 and TRBJ2-7, with unresolved D. CDR3 nucleotides: TGTGCCAGCAGTTATTGGGTGAAGGGCTCCTACGAGCAGTACTTC. Its protein is CASSYWVKGSYEQYF.